This passage covers 10 T cell receptor beta chains from one sample sequenced in a study of blood T cell repertoires in COVID-19. Using immunoSEQ multiplex PCR, the repertoire was profiled, and TCRdb retains in-frame clones only, with some absent. This table holds approximately 120,000 clones, approximately 80% found once. Material: peripheral blood. All receptors derive from a woman over 75 with active or convalescent COVID-19.

The rearrangement links TRBV7-9 to TRBJ2-2; D gene unclear. Germline CDR1 reads SEHNR; CDR2 reads FQNEAQ (reference sequence). The CDR3 has 13 amino acids. V shed 5 bases and J shed 5 bases, with 9 bases lying between them. CDR3 sequence reads: CASSLTVTGELFF. The CDR3 DNA follows: TGTGCCAGCAGCCTCACAGTTACCGGGGAGCTGTTTTTT.

In this sample, this clone turned up once. This chain joins TRBV5-6 and TRBJ2-2; TRBD1 matches 11 bases. This CDR3 has 16 residues. Germline V CDR1 and CDR2: SGHDT, YYEEEE. V lost 2 bases and J lost 5; bases outside the gene matches: 5. This chain's CDR3 is CASSFRDRGVTGELFF. Here the CDR3 DNA reads TGTGCCAGCAGCTTCCGGGACAGGGGGGTTACCGGGGAGCTGTTTTTT.

This clone was counted between two and nine times. The chain combines TRBV29-1 with TRBJ1-5; D unresolved. V gave up 4 bases and J gave up 0 bases, with 7 bases separating them. Germline CDR1 reads SQVTM; CDR2 reads ANQGSEA. The CDR3 contains 13 residues. This CDR3 is CSVAQYSNQPQHF. The CDR3 region has the DNA TGCAGCGTTGCACAGTATAGCAATCAGCCCCAGCATTTT. Variable domain in full (rest from reference TRBV29-1 and TRBJ1-5): SAVISQKPSRDICQRGTSLTIQCQVDSQVTMMFWYRQQPGQSLTLIATANQGSEATYESGFVIDKFPISRPNLTFSTLTVSNMSPEDSSIYLCSVAQYSNQPQHFGDGTRLSIL.

This clone was seen only once. The chain carries TRBV6-6 and TRBJ1-2, with TRBD1 as a possible D gene (6 bases). Per the germline V gene, CDR1 is MNHNY and CDR2 is SVGAGI (reference sequence). This CDR3 is built from 15 residues. The V end was cut by 6 bases, the J end by 3 bases, with 17 bases between. CDR3 coding DNA: TGTGCCAGCAGACGCCCTACGGACAGCGACTATGGCTACACCTTC. This translates into CASRRPTDSDYGYTF.

Here the CDR3 reads CASSLPETSGRLEQYF. The CDR3 DNA is TGCGCCAGCAGCTTGCCCGAGACTAGCGGGAGGCTCGAGCAGTACTTC. The genes are TRBV5-1 and TRBJ2-7; TRBD2 aligns across 13 bases. The CDR3 totals 16 residues. J lost 6 bases, V lost 1 base, and 7 bases had no gene match. Germline values: CDR1 SGHRS, CDR2 YFSETQ.

In DNA, the CDR3 is TGTGCCAGCAGTTACTCCGTTAGCACAGATACGCAGTATTTT. It specifies CASSYSVSTDTQYF. The V gene is TRBV6-6, the J gene TRBJ2-3; D not certain. Trimming removed 0 bases at V and 0 bases at J, with 4 bases between. CDR1 MNHNY and CDR2 SVGAGI come from the germline V gene (reference sequence). The CDR3 extends over 14 amino acids.

This clone was counted a few times. The chain joins TRBV7-2 to TRBJ2-1; 7 positions match TRBD2. This CDR3 contains 16 residues. The ends lost 5 bases at V and 3 bases at J; junction bases unmatched: 10. Germline values: CDR1 SGHTA, CDR2 FQGNSA. CDR3 in DNA: TGTGCCAGCAGCGTCGGATCTAGCGGTAGCTACAATGAGCAGTTCTTC. Its protein product is CASSVGSSGSYNEQFF.

This clone was observed a few times. The V call is TRBV5-1, the J call TRBJ1-1; D is unclear. The germline V gene encodes CDR1 SGHRS and CDR2 YFSETQ. There are 13 residues in the CDR3. V dropped 0 bases and J dropped 2 bases, with 5 bases sitting between them. The CDR3 reads CASSLDTNTEAFF. The CDR3 coding sequence is TGCGCCAGCAGCTTGGACACAAACACTGAAGCTTTCTTT.

The chain has TRBV4-1 and TRBJ2-3, with 14 positions matching TRBD2. CDR3 length: 19 amino acids. Germline V gene data show CDR1 as MGHRA and CDR2 as YSYEKL. V lost 6 bases and J lost 3; bases outside the gene matches: 14. The CDR3 spells CASRQSSGLAGEATDTQYF. The CDR3 coding sequence is TGCGCCAGCAGGCAAAGTTCGGGACTAGCGGGAGAGGCGACAGATACGCAGTATTTT.

The chain has TRBV29-1 and TRBJ2-7; D is unclear. The CDR3 length is 11 residues. CDR1 is SQVTM, CDR2 ANQGSEA, per germline. The ends were cut back, 2 bases at V and 2 bases at J, with 4 bases in the middle. CDR3 nucleotides: TGCAGCGTTGAACTAACCTACGAGCAGTACTTC. This codes for CSVELTYEQYF.